This T cell receptor beta chain was sequenced for a study of radiotherapy plus CTLA-4 blockade in lung cancer (dated by TCRdb to between 2018 and 2020). Broadly, across the study: Objective responses occurred in roughly a sixth of enrolled patients, and around 30% achieved disease control.

V and J lose 9 bases and 1 base, and a span of 12 bases separates them. The germline V gene (reference sequence) specifies LNHDA as CDR1 and SQIVND as CDR2. The CDR3, from cysteine to phenylalanine, totals 14 residues. The read is trimmed to its CDR3 DNA, 42 bases read in frame from base 1. With respect to this clone: Its antigen remains undetermined. No per-base quality is available; no much larger clone lies one base away.

The library relied on the immunoSEQ multiplex PCR assay. Not all clones reach the TCRdb copy of this immuneACCESS table, which keeps in-frame sequences only. Checked studies attribute under half of the gap to unresolved V genes and leave the rest unexplained. Across this sample there are about 30,000 clones, with over 75% seen only once. Under 8% of the sample rests with the top ten. In this study, focal radiation therapy paired with CTLA-4 blockade (ipilimumab) was tested in patients who had chemo-refractory metastatic non-small-cell lung cancer. General study outcomes and caveats: Increased serum interferon-beta after radiation, together with early dynamic changes in blood T cell clones, were reported to be the strongest predictors of response. After treatment with radiotherapy and ipilimumab, TCR clones that originated in tumors expanded in peripheral blood.

Recombination linked TRBV19 to TRBJ2-2; no confident D gene assignment can be made. This TCR came from a human donor with non-small cell lung cancer who had stable disease on radiotherapy plus ipilimumab. The source material was peripheral blood, sampled from a patient treated with radiotherapy plus ipilimumab. The CDR3 protein sequence reads: CASQPRQNTGELFF. The nucleotide sequence reads as follows: TGTGCCAGCCAACCGCGCCAGAACACCGGGGAGCTGTTTTTT.